This T cell receptor beta chain came from a study of cytomegalovirus exposure and HLA in healthy donors. About the study: Among the roughly 400 donors who were genotyped, around 77% fell in the genetic ancestry cluster that is associated with self-reported Caucasian donors.

The CDR3 contains 13 residues. V gave up 2 bases and J gave up 6 bases, with 10 bases separating them. CDR1 is MNHEY, CDR2 SVGAGI, per germline. The PCR contained 60 Vbeta and 13 Jbeta primers. Produced via immunoSEQ multiplex PCR; TCRdb's table is partial and in-frame only. The sample carries about 110,000 clones, roughly 74% recorded once. This sequence originates from a woman aged 25-40 years in good health and CMV-seronegative. Sequenced: PBMCs. The rearrangement joins TRBV6-5 to TRBJ1-2, with a possible D match to TRBD1 (5 bases). The CDR3, as DNA: TGTGCCAGCAGTTACGTGGAAGGGGATGGCTACACCTTC. Amino acid sequence: CASSYVEGDGYTF.